The clone carrying this TCR beta chain came up many times. Each CDR3 protein gets one entry after TCRdb re-called the 5' RACE reads with MiXCR. The table shows tens of thousands of distinct CDR3 sequences, with approximately 11% occurring only once. The CDR3 is 13 residues long. Germline CDR1 is SGHVS and CDR2 is FQNEAQ. The V gene lost 5 bases and the J gene lost 2 bases, with 9 bases spanning the gap. This sample stems from a study of early T cells in non-severe SARS-CoV-2 infection. The sequenced material came from whole blood. This TCR derives from an adult who was a healthcare worker with PCR-confirmed SARS-CoV-2 infection or an uninfected control (not recorded which). The chain has TRBV7-8 and TRBJ2-5; D may be TRBD1 or TRBD2 (5 bases each). The CDR3 loop is CASSTGPQETQYF. The CDR3 coding sequence is TGTGCCAGCAGCACGGGACCTCAAGAGACCCAGTACTTC. The whole variable domain, remainder taken from reference TRBV7-8 and TRBJ2-5, is GAGVSQSPRYKVAKRGQDVALRCDPISGHVSLFWYQQALGQGPEFLTYFQNEAQLDKSGLPSDRFFAERPEGSVSTLKIQRTQQEDSAVYLCASSTGPQETQYFGPGTRLLVL.